This passage covers 6 T cell receptor delta chains from one sample sequenced in a study of gamma-delta chains in newborns, infants, children. TCRdb re-called the reads using CATT. Among about 1,200 delta-chain clones, under 3.5% were seen once, and the ten largest hold 16%. What was sequenced was blood. These receptors were taken from a child who was a newborn, infant or young child, either healthy, febrile or measles-vaccinated (not recorded which).

Details on this clone: The protein given by TCRdb reflects a much larger clone and differs at residue 13 from this DNA's translation, likely from a read error; the protein shown is the DNA's translation. This rearrangement joins TRDV2 to TRDJ2; the match to TRDD3 covers 11 bases. Germline V gene data show CDR1 as GEAIGNYY and CDR2 as EKD. The CDR3 covers 15 residues. This CDR3 is CACDILGDMTAQPFF. CDR3 DNA sequence: TGTGCCTGTGACATACTGGGGGATATGACAGCACAACCCTTCTTT.

A note on this clone: Possible read error: a much larger clone is one base away. This sequence joins TRDV2 and TRDJ3, with D tentatively TRDD3 (5 bases). The CDR3 contains 18 residues. Germline V CDR1 and CDR2: GEAIGNYY, EKD. The CDR3 DNA is TGTGCCTGTGACACCGGGGGTTTCAGCTCCTGGGACACCCGACAGACGTTTTTC. As protein: CACDTGGFSSWDTRQTFF.

Concerning this clone itself: This may come from a read error, since a much larger clone is one base off. Other DNA sequences of this sample code for an identical CDR3. The chain joins TRDV2 to TRDJ1, with 13 bases lining up with TRDD3. The CDR3 runs 22 residues. The V gene's germline CDR1 is GEAIGNYY and CDR2 EKD. The CDR3 is CACDRLPTLRTGGYAITDKLIF. The CDR3, as DNA: TGTGCCTGTGACCGGCTTCCTACTTTACGTACTGGGGGATACGCTATCACCGACAAACTCATCTTT.

For this clone: A read error may be the cause here, since a much bigger clone is one base away. Additional DNA sequences in this sample encode the identical CDR3. CDR3 nucleotide sequence: TGTGCCTGCGGCACCTGGGGGATGACAGCACAACTCTTCTTT. It is translated as CACGTWGMTAQLFF. The V call is TRDV2, the J call TRDJ2, with 8 bases fitting TRDD3. The length of the CDR3 is 14 residues. Germline V CDR1 and CDR2: GEAIGNYY, EKD. The V and J ends lost 7 bases and 3 bases, in that order; junction bases with no gene match: 6.

Regarding this clone: With only one base between it and a far larger clone, this is likely a read error. The same CDR3 also results from other DNA sequences found in this sample. The chain couples TRDV2 to TRDJ3; 10 positions agree with TRDD3. The germline V gene has CDR1 GEAIGNYY and CDR2 EKD. This CDR3 contains 18 residues. J lost 2 bases, V lost 0 bases, and 3 bases had no gene match. The CDR3 region is CACDTVLGDTWDTRQMFF. The DNA for the CDR3 is TGTGCCTGTGACACCGTGCTGGGGGATACCTGGGACACCCGACAGATGTTTTTC.

Remarks on this clone: A much larger clone sits a single nucleotide away, making a read error possible. The genes are TRDV2 and TRDJ3; 9 nucleotides agree with TRDD3. The CDR3 spans 18 residues. Germline assignment: CDR1 GEAIGNYY and CDR2 EKD. The CDR3 loop is CACDTYWGSSWDTRRMFF. The CDR3 DNA is TGTGCCTGTGACACGTACTGGGGGAGCTCCTGGGACACCCGACGGATGTTTTTC.